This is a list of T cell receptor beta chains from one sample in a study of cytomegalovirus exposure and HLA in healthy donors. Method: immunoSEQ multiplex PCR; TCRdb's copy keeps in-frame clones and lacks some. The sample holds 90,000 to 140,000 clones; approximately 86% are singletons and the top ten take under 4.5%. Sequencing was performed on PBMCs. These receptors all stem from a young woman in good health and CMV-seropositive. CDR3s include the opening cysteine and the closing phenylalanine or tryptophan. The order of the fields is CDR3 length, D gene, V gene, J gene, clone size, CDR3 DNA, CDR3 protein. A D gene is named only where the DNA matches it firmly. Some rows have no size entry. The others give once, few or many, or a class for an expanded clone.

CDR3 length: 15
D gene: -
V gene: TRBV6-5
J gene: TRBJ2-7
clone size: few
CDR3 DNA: TGTGCCAGCAGTTACACCCACAGGGAAGCCTACGAGCAGTACTTC
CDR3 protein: CASSYTHREAYEQYF

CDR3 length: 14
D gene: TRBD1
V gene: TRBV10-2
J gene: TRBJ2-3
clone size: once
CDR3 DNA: TGCGCCAGCAGTGAGTCGGGACAGCTGTACCCGCAGTATTTT
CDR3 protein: CASSESGQLYPQYF

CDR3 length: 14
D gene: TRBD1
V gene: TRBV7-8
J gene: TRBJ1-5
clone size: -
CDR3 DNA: TGTGCCAGCAGCTTGACAGGGAAGAATCAGCCCCAGCATTTT
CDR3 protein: CASSLTGKNQPQHF

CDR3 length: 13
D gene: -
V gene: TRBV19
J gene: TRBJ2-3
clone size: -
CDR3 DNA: TGTGCCAGTAGTAAGACACACACAGATACGCAGTATTTT
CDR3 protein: CASSKTHTDTQYF

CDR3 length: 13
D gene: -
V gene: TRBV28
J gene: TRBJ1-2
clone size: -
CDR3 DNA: TGTGCCAGCCGCTCTGGGGGACTCGTTGGCTACACCTTC
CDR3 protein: CASRSGGLVGYTF

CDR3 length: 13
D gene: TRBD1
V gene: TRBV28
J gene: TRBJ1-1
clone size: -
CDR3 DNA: TGTGCCAGCACGGGACAGGGTTGGACTGAAGCTTTCTTT
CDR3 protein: CASTGQGWTEAFF

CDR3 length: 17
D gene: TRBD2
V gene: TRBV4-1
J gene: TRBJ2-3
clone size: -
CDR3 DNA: TGCGCCAGCAGTATGGGGAGAGGAGCGGGGGGGGCAGATACGCAGTATTTT
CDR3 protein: CASSMGRGAGGADTQYF

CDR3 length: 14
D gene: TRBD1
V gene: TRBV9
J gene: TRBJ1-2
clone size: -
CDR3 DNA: TGTGCCAGCAGCGTAGGCTCAGGGGGCTATGGCTACACCTTC
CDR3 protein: CASSVGSGGYGYTF

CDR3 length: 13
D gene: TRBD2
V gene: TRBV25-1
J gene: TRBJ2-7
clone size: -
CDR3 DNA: TGTGCCAGCAGTTCTAGCGGGTCCTACGAGCAGTACTTC
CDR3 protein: CASSSSGSYEQYF

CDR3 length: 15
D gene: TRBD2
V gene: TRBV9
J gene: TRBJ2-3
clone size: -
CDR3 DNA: TGTGCCAGCAGCGTAGCCAGCGGGAGGACAGATACGCAGTATTTT
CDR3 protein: CASSVASGRTDTQYF

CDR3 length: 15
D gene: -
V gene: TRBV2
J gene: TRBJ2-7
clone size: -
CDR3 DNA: TGTGCCAGCAAAACAGTCCCCCTCTCCTCCTACGAGCAGTACTTC
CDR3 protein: CASKTVPLSSYEQYF

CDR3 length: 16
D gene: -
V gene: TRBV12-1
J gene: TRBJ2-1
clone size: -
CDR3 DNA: TGTGCCAGCAGCTCCATCAAATCGGCGGGTTACAATGAGCAGTTCTTC
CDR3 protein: CASSSIKSAGYNEQFF

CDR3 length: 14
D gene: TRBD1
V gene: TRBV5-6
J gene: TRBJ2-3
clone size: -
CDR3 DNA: TGTGCCAGCAGCTGGGGACAGGGCACAGATACGCAGTATTTT
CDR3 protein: CASSWGQGTDTQYF

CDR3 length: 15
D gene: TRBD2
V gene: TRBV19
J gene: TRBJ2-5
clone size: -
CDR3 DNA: TGTGCCAGTAGTATAGGATCAGCGGGGGGTAAGACCCAGTACTTC
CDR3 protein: CASSIGSAGGKTQYF

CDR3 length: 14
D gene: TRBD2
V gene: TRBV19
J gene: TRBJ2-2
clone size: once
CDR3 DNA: TGTGCCAGTCATCTAGCGGGGGACACCGGGGAGCTGTTTTTT
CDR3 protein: CASHLAGDTGELFF

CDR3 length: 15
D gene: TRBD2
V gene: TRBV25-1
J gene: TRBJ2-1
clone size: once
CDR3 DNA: TGTGCCAGCAGGGATGGGACTAGCGGATCCAATGAGCAGTTCTTC
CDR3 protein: CASRDGTSGSNEQFF

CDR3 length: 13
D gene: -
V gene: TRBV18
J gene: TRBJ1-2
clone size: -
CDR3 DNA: TGTGCCAGCTCACCAGAACAGGGACATGGCTACACCTTC
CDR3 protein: CASSPEQGHGYTF

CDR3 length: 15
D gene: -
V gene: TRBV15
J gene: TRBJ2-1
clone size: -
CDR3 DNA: TGTGCCACCAGCATCGGTTCAGGGTTCTACAATGAGCAGTTCTTC
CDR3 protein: CATSIGSGFYNEQFF

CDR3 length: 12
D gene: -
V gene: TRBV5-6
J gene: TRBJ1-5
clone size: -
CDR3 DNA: TGTGCCAGCAGCTCCACAGGGCAGCCCCAGCATTTT
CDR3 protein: CASSSTGQPQHF

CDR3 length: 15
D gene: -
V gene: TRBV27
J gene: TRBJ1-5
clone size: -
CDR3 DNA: TGTGCCAGCAGCGCTAAGGGGTTCGGCAATCAGCCCCAGCATTTT
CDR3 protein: CASSAKGFGNQPQHF

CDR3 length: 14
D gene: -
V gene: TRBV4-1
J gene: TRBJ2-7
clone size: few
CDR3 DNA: TGCGCCAGCAGCCAGCCGGGACAACGGTACGAGCAGTACTTC
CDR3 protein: CASSQPGQRYEQYF

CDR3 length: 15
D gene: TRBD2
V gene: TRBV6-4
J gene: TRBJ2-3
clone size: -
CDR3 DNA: TGTGCCAGCAGTGACTCTACGGGAGGCGCAGATACGCAGTATTTT
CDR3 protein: CASSDSTGGADTQYF

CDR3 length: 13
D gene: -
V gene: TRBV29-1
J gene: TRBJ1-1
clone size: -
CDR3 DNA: TGCAGCGTTGAAGATTGGCGACAAAGGAAAGCTTTCTTT
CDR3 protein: CSVEDWRQRKAFF

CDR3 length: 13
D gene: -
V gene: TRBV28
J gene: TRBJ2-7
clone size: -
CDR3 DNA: TGTGCCACCTCAACAGGCGAGCCCTACGAGCAGTACTTC
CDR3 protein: CATSTGEPYEQYF

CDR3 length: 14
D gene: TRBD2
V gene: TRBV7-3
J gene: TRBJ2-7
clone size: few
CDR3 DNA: TGTGCCAGCAGTTGGGTAGCGGGCCCCTACGAGCAGTACTTC
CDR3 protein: CASSWVAGPYEQYF

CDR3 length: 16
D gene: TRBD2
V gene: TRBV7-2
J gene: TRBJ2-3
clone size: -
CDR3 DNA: TGTGCCAGCAGCGGCGGACTAGCGGGAGGATTAGATACGCAGTATTTT
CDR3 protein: CASSGGLAGGLDTQYF

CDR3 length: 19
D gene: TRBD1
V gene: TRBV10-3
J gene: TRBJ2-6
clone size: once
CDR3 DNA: TGTGCCATCAGTGGCCGAACAGGGGTGGGGATCTCTGGGGCCAACGTCCTGACTTTC
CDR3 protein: CAISGRTGVGISGANVLTF

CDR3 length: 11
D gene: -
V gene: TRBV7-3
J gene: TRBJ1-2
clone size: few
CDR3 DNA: TGTGCCAGCAGCTCGGGTGGTGGCTACACCTTC
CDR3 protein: CASSSGGGYTF

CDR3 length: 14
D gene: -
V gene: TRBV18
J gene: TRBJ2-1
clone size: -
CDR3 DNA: TGTGCCAGCTCACCCAACAGGGTGGACAATGAGCAGTTCTTC
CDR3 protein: CASSPNRVDNEQFF

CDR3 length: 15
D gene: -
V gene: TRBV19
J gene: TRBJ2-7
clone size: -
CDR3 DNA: TGTGCCAGTAGTATGGCGGCAGGGATAGCCTACGAGCAGTACTTC
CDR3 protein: CASSMAAGIAYEQYF

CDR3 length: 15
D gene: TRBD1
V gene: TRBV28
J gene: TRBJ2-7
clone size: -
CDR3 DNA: TGTGCCACCAACTCTCCGGGACAGGGAGCCCACGAGCAGTACTTC
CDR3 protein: CATNSPGQGAHEQYF

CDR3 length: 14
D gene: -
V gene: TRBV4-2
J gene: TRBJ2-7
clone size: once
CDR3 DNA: TGTGCCAGCAGCCAAGGCGGGCAGGCCTACGAGCAGTACTTC
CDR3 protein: CASSQGGQAYEQYF

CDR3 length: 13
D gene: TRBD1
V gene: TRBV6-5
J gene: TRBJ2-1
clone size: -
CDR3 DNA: TGTGCCACCCGGGACAGGCTAAATGGTGAGCAGTTCTTC
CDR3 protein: CATRDRLNGEQFF

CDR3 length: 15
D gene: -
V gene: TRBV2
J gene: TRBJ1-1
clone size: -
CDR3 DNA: TGTGCCAGCAGATTGGGCGCCGAAATGAACACTGAAGCTTTCTTT
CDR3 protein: CASRLGAEMNTEAFF

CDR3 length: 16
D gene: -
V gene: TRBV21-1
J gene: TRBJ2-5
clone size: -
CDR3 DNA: TGTGCCAGCAGCAAAGTACCACAGGGGGTCCAAGAGACCCAGTACTTC
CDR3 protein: CASSKVPQGVQETQYF

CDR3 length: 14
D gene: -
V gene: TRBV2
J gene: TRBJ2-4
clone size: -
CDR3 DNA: TGTGCCAGCAGCCCAGTACAGGGTAGTAACATTCAGTACTTC
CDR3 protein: CASSPVQGSNIQYF

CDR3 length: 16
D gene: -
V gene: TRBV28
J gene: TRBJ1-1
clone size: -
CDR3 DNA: TGTGCCAGCAGTCTTTCTGTTCGGGGGGCGAACACTGAAGCTTTCTTT
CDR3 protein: CASSLSVRGANTEAFF

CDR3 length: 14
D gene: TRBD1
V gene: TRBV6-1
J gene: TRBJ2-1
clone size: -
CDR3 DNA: TGTGCCAGCAGCCCGGACAGGGCTCTCAATGAGCAGTTCTTC
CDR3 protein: CASSPDRALNEQFF

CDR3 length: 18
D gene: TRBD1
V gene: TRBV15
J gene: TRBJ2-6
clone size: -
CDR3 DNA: TGTGCCACCAGCAGAGGGACAGGGGTGAACTCTGGGGCCAACGTCCTGACTTTC
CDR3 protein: CATSRGTGVNSGANVLTF

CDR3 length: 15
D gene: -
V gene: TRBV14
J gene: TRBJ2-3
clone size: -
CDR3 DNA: TGTGCCAGCAGCCAAGTGGGGGCGAGCACAGATACGCAGTATTTT
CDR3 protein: CASSQVGASTDTQYF

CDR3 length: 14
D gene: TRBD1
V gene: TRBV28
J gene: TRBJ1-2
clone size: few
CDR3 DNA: TGTGCCAGCAGTATTCCGGGACAGACATATGGCTACACCTTC
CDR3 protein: CASSIPGQTYGYTF

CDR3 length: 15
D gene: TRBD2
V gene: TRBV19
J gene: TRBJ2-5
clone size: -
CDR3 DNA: TGTGCCAGTAGTCCGGTGGGACTATCTCAAGAGACCCAGTACTTC
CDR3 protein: CASSPVGLSQETQYF

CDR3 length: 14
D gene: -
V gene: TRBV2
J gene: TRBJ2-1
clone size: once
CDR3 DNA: TGTGCCAGCACCGAGGTGGAGGAGGGCAATGAGCAGTTCTTC
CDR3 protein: CASTEVEEGNEQFF

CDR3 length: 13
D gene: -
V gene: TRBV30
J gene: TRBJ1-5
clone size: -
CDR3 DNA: TGTGCCTGGAGCTCAGGGGTGAATCAGCCCCAGCATTTT
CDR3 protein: CAWSSGVNQPQHF

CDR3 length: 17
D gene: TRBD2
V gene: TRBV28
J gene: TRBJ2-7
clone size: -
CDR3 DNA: TGTGCCAGCAGCCTCCGAAGCGGGAGGGGGGGTACCTACGAGCAGTACTTC
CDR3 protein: CASSLRSGRGGTYEQYF

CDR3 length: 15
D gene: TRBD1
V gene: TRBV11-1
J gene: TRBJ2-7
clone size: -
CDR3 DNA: TGTGCCAGCAGCCAAACCGACAGGGGACACTACGAGCAGTACTTC
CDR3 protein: CASSQTDRGHYEQYF

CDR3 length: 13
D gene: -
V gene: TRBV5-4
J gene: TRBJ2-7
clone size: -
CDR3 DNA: TGTGCCAGCCACAGGGGGGGTTCCTACGAGCAGTACTTC
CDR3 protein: CASHRGGSYEQYF